The 8 T cell receptor beta chains presented below share a single source sample, sequenced in a study of cytomegalovirus exposure and HLA in healthy donors. PCR primers comprised 60 Vbeta and 13 Jbeta primers. Only in-frame clones appear in the TCRdb table, and some are missing; sequencing was by immunoSEQ multiplex PCR. The sample has around 50,000 clones, about 86% seen once. Sequencing was carried out using PBMCs. The receptors derive from a man aged 40-50 years in good health and CMV-seronegative.

This clone showed up just once. The rearrangement links TRBV18 to TRBJ2-1; TRBD1 matches 8 bases. The CDR3 has 15 residues. V shed 6 bases and J 6 bases; nucleotides not matched to a gene: 10. Germline CDR1 KGHSH, CDR2 LQKENI. CDR3 nucleotides: TGTGCCAGCTCGCCAGGACAGGGAACAGGCAATGAGCAGTTCTTC. Encoded protein: CASSPGQGTGNEQFF.

This chain connects TRBV7-2 to TRBJ2-2; perhaps TRBD1 as D (5 bases). Germline V gene lookup returns CDR1 SGHTA and CDR2 FQGNSA. The CDR3 extends over 14 amino acids. Trimming shortened V by 7 bases and J by 1 base, and 10 bases separated the two germline ends. The CDR3 sequence is CASNRRGNTGELFF. Here the CDR3 DNA reads TGTGCCAGCAACCGTAGGGGGAACACCGGGGAGCTGTTTTTT.

The J gene is TRBJ1-3, the V gene TRBV19; D not resolved. V was shortened by 5 bases and J by 2 bases, with 13 bases between the two germline ends. The germline CDR1 and CDR2 sequences are LNHDA and SQIVND (reference sequence). CDR3 size: 15 residues. CDR3 nucleotide sequence: TGTGCCAGTAGTTCCCCCCCACGGGCTGGAAACACCATATATTTT. Protein product: CASSSPPRAGNTIYF.

The V and J genes are TRBV7-2 and TRBJ1-6; 8 bases line up with TRBD1. Germline CDR1 and CDR2: SGHTA and FQGNSA. Trimming removed 4 bases from V and 10 bases from J; junction bases left unmatched: 9. The CDR3 spans 15 residues. The CDR3 DNA is TGTGCCAGCAGCTCAGACAGGGGTTTGAACTCACCCCTCCACTTT. Amino acid sequence: CASSSDRGLNSPLHF. The full variable domain, rest sourced from reference TRBV7-2 and TRBJ1-6, is GAGVSQSPSNKVTEKGKDVELRCDPISGHTALYWYRQSLGQGLEFLIYFQGNSAPDKSGLPSDRFSAERTGGSVSTLTIQRTQQEDSAVYLCASSSDRGLNSPLHFGNGTRLTVT.

The chain carries TRBV5-4 and TRBJ2-2, with a tentative D call TRBD1 (5 bases). Germline loops: CDR1 SGHNT, CDR2 YYREEE (reference sequence). V lost 0 bases, J lost 2 bases, and 14 bases lay in between. The CDR3 loop spans 17 amino acids. For the CDR3, the DNA is TGTGCCAGCAGCTTGGCGGGCAGGGTCCATAACACCGGGGAGCTGTTTTTT. It encodes CASSLAGRVHNTGELFF.

The V call is TRBV11-3, the J call TRBJ2-5; a possible D gene is TRBD1 (6 bases). V was shortened by 5 bases and J by 1 base, with 11 bases between the two germline ends. Germline CDR1 reads SGHNT; CDR2 reads YENEEA. The CDR3 runs to 14 residues. CDR3 in amino acids: CASSTRDIQETQYF. CDR3 DNA sequence: TGTGCCAGCAGCACACGGGACATCCAAGAGACCCAGTACTTC. The full variable domain, rest sourced from reference TRBV11-3 and TRBJ2-5, is EAGVVQSPRYKIIEKKQPVAFWCNPISGHNTLYWYLQNLGQGPELLIRYENEEAVDDSQLPKDRFSAERLKGVDSTLKIQPAELGDSAVYLCASSTRDIQETQYFGPGTRLLVL.

The chain combines TRBV7-2 with TRBJ1-4; 9 nucleotides line up with TRBD1. The CDR3 is 15 residues long. With 5 bases clipped from V and 2 bases from J, the junction kept 3 bases outside the gene matches. Looked up from germline, CDR1 is SGHTA and CDR2 is FQGNSA. CDR3 residues: CASSKTGGTNEKLFF. The CDR3 region has the DNA TGTGCCAGCAGCAAAACAGGGGGCACTAATGAAAAACTGTTTTTT.

The rearrangement links TRBV21-1 to TRBJ2-1; the DNA was not compared with TRBD1, the D call given in the table. TRBV21-1 is reported as a pseudogene. The CDR3 is 15 amino acids. The CDR3 reads CASSSGTGTNNEQFF. Here the CDR3 DNA reads TGTGCCAGCAGCAGTGGGACAGGGACCAACAATGAGCAGTTCTTC.